A single sample gave rise to the 2 T cell receptor beta chains below, sequenced in a study of regulatory T cells in long-lasting Graves disease. The sample's time point: newly diagnosed GD, antithyroid drugs for less than 3 months. PBMC RNA served as the TCR library source. The authors built TCR beta libraries using iRepertoire HTBI primers and Arm-PCR of CDR3 regions. Using its own MiXCR run on the multiplex PCR reads, TCRdb lists one record per CDR3 protein. The sample lists 400,000 to 500,000 distinct CDR3 sequences, 15% to 20% occurring once. In addition, the sample was reused for a study of T cells in Graves' hyperthyroidism and ophthalmopathy.

The starting material was peripheral blood mononuclear cells (PBMCs), obtained at new diagnosis, from a patient treated with antithyroid drugs. The receptors here all came from a woman aged 25 to 45 with Graves disease.

This clonotype was counted ten times or more. This chain links TRBV28 with TRBJ2-5; TRBD2 aligns across 10 bases. This CDR3 has 16 amino acids. Germline values: CDR1 MDHEN, CDR2 SYDVKM. V trimming: 2 bases; J trimming: 5 bases; junction bases outside the gene matches: 8. The chain's CDR3 is CASSLLAGVARETQYF. The CDR3 nucleotides are TGTGCCAGCAGTTTACTAGCGGGAGTGGCCCGGGAGACCCAGTACTTC.

J is TRBJ1-1 and V is TRBV25-1; D perhaps matches TRBD1 (6 bases). The CDR3 is 14 residues long. Per germline, CDR1 MGHDK and CDR2 SYGVNS. V was cut by 3 bases and J by 1 base, with 9 bases left in between. The CDR3 is CASSDDRSNTEAFF. In DNA form, the CDR3 reads TGTGCCAGCAGTGATGACAGGTCGAACACTGAAGCTTTCTTT.